A single sample gave rise to the 3 T cell receptor beta chains below, sequenced in a study of T cell responses to AZD1222 COVID-19 vaccine. The repertoire was sequenced with immunoSEQ multiplex PCR; TCRdb's copy has only in-frame clones and lacks some. Of 150,000 or so clones in the sample, 90% to 95% were seen once. The sequencing here drew on peripheral blood, taken 28 days after the second AZD1222 dose. The receptors come from an adult who received the AZD1222 COVID-19 vaccine.

The chain combines TRBV27 with TRBJ1-5; D unresolved. CDR1 is MNHEY, CDR2 SMNVEV, per germline (reference sequence). The CDR3 length is 13 residues. The V end lost 3 bases, the J end lost 4 bases, and 7 bases lay between the germline ends. CDR3 sequence (DNA): TGTGCCAGCAGTTTGAGCCAGAATCAGCCCCAGCATTTT. Protein product: CASSLSQNQPQHF.

The chain is built from TRBV18 and TRBJ2-2; TRBD1 agrees at 7 bases. The CDR3 contains 16 residues. V was clipped by 3 bases and J by 3 bases; unmatched bases: 7. From germline, CDR1 is KGHSH and CDR2 LQKENI. The CDR3 here is CASSPQGDPYTGELFF. CDR3 nucleotide sequence: TGTGCCAGCTCACCTCAGGGGGACCCCTACACCGGGGAGCTGTTTTTT.

V is TRBV24-1 and J is TRBJ2-7; D assignment may be TRBD1 or TRBD2 (5 bases each). Germline CDR1 KGHDR, CDR2 SFDVKD. The ends were cut back, 3 bases at V and 1 base at J, with 12 bases in the middle. CDR3 size: 15 residues. The CDR3 nucleotides are TGTGCCACCAGTGATGCCGGGACGACTTCCTACGAGCAGTACTTC. Translating it yields CATSDAGTTSYEQYF.